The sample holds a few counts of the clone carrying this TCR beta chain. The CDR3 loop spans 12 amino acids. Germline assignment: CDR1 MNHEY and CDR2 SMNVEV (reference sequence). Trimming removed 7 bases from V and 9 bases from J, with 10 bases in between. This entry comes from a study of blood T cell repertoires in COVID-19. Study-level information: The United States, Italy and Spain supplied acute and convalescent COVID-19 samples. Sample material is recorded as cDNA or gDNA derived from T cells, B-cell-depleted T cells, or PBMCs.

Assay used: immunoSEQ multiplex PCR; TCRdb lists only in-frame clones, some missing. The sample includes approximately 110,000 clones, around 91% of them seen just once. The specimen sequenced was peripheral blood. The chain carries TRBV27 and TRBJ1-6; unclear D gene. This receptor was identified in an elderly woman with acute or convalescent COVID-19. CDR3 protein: CASNEPGSPLHF. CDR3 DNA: TGTGCCAGCAACGAACCGGGTTCACCCCTCCACTTT.